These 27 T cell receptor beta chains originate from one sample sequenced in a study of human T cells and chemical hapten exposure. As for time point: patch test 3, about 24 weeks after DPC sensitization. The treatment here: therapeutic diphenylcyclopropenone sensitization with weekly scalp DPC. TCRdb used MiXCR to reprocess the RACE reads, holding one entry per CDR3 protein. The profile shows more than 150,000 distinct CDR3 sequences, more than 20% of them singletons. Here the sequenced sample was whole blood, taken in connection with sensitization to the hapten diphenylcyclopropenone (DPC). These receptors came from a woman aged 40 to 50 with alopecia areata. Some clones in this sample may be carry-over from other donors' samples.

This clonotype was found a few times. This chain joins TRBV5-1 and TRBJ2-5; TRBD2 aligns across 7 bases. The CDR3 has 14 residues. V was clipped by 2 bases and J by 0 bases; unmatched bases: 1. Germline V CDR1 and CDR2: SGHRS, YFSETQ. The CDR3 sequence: CASSFGRDQETQYF. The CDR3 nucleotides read TGCGCCAGCAGCTTTGGGAGGGACCAAGAGACCCAGTACTTC.

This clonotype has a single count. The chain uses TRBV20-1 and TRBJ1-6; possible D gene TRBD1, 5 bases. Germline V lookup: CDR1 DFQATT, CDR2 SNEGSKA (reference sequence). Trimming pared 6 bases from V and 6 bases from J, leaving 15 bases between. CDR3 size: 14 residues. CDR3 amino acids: CSAGGSLANSPLHF. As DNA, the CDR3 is TGCAGTGCGGGGGGGTCTTTAGCTAATTCACCCCTCCACTTT.

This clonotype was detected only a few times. CDR3 nucleotide sequence: TGCGCCAGCAGCTTGAACGTAGGACTCGCACCCTACGAGCAGTACTTC. As protein: CASSLNVGLAPYEQYF. This chain uses TRBV5-1 with TRBJ2-7; a weak D match, TRBD2 (5 bases). The CDR3 spans 16 residues. V was pared by 1 base and J by 2 bases, with 16 bases between. Germline values: CDR1 SGHRS, CDR2 YFSETQ.

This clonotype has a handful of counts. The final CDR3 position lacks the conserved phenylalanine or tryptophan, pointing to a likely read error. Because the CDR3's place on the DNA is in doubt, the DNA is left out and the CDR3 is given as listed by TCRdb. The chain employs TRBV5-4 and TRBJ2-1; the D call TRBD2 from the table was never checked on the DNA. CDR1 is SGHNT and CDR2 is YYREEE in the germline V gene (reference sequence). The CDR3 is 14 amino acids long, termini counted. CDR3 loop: CASSYGTSGSTLSL.

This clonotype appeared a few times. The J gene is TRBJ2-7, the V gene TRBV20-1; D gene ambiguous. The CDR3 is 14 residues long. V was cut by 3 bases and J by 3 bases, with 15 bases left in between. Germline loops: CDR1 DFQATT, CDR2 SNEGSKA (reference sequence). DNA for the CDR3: TGCAGTGCTAGGGTTGGCGCCACCGTCTACGAGCAGTACTTC. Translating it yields CSARVGATVYEQYF.

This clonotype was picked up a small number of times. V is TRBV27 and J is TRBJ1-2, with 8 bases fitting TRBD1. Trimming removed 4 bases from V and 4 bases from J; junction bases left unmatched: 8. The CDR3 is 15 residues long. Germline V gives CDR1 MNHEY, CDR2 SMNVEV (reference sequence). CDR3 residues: CASSSRTGWGYGYTF. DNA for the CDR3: TGTGCCAGCAGTTCTAGGACAGGGTGGGGCTATGGCTACACCTTC.

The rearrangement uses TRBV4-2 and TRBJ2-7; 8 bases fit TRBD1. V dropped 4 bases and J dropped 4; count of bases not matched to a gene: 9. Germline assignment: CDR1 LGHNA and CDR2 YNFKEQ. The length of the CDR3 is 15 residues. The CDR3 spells CASSPSRGQGYEQYF. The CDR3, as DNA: TGTGCCAGCAGCCCGAGCAGGGGGCAGGGTTACGAGCAGTACTTC.

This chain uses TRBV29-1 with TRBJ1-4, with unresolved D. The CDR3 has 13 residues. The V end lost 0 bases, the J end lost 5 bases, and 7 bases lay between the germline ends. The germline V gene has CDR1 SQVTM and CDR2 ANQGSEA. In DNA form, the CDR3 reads TGCAGCGTTGAAGAGAGGGTAAATGAAAAACTGTTTTTT. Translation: CSVEERVNEKLFF.

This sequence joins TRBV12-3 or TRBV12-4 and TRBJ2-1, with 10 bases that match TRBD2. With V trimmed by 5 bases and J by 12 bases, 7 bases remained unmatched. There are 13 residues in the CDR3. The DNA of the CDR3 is TGTGCCAGCAGTCCGAGCGGGGGGGGGCCGCAGTTCTTC. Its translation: CASSPSGGGPQFF.

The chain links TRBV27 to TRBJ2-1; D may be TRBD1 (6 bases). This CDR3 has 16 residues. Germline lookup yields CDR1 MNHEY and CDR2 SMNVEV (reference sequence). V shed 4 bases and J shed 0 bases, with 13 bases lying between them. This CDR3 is CASSSLDSSSYNEQFF. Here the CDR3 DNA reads TGTGCCAGCAGTTCCTTGGACAGCAGCTCCTACAATGAGCAGTTCTTC.

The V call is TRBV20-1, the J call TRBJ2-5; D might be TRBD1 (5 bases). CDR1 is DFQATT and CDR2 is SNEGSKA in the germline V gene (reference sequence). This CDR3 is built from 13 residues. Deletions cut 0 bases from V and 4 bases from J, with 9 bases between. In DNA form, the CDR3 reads TGCAGTGCTAGAGATTTGGGGCCAGAGACCCAGTACTTC. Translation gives CSARDLGPETQYF.

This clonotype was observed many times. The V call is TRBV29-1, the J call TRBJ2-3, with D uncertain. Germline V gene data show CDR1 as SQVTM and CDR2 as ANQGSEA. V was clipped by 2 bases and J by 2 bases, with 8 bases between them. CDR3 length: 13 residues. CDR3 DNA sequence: TGCAGCGTTGAACACAACCCCACAGATACGCAGTATTTT. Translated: CSVEHNPTDTQYF.

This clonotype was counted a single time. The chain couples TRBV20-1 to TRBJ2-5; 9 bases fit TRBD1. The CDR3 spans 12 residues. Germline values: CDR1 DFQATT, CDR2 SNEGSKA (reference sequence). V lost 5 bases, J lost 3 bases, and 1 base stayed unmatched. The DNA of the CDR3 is TGCAGTGCTCGACAGGGGGAAGAGACCCAGTACTTC. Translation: CSARQGEETQYF.

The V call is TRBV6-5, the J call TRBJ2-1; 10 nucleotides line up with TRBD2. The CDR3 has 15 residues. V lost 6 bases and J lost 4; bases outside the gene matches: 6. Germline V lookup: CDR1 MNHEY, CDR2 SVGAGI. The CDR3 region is CASRIAGGVYNEQFF. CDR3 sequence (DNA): TGTGCCAGCAGGATAGCGGGAGGTGTTTACAATGAGCAGTTCTTC.

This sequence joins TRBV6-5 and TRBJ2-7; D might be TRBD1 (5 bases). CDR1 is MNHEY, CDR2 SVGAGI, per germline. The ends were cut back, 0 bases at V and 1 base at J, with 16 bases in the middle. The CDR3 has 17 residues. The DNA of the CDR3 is TGTGCCAGCAGTTACTCGTATGGGCAGGGTTCGTCCTACGAGCAGTACTTC. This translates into CASSYSYGQGSSYEQYF.

CDR3 loop: CASSPPLATSGNEQFF. The CDR3 DNA reads TGTGCCAGCAGTCCCCCCCTAGCGACCTCTGGAAATGAGCAGTTCTTC. The chain links TRBV6-2 or TRBV6-3 to TRBJ2-1, with D perhaps matching TRBD2 (6 bases). Trimming cost V 5 bases and J 7 bases, with 21 bases left between them. Germline loops: CDR1 MNHEY, CDR2 SVGEGT. The CDR3 totals 16 residues.

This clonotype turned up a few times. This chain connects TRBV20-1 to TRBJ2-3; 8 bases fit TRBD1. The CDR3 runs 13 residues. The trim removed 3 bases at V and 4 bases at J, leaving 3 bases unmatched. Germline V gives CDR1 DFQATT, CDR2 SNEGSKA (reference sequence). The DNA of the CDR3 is TGCAGTGCTAGCCGGACAGGGCCAGATACGCAGTATTTT. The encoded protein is CSASRTGPDTQYF.

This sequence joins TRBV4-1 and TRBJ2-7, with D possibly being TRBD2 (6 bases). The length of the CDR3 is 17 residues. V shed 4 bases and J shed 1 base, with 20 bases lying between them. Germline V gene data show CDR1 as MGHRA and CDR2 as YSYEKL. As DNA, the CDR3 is TGCGCCAGCAGCCGTGCAGCCGACGAGGGAGGTTCCTACGAGCAGTACTTC. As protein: CASSRAADEGGSYEQYF.

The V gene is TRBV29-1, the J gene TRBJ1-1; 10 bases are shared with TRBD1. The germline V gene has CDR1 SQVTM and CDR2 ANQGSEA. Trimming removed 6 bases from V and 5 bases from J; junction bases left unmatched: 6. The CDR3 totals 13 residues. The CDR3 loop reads CSVTGTGATEAFF. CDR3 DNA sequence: TGCAGCGTAACCGGGACAGGGGCTACTGAAGCTTTCTTT.

The CDR3 region is CASSLTGVPTDTQYF. CDR3 coding DNA: TGTGCCAGCAGCTTAACGGGAGTCCCCACAGATACGCAGTATTTT. The V and J genes are TRBV7-2 and TRBJ2-3; D is perhaps TRBD2 (6 bases). The CDR3 is 15 amino acids. The ends were cut back, 2 bases at V and 2 bases at J, with 11 bases in the middle. The germline V gene has CDR1 SGHTA and CDR2 FQGNSA.

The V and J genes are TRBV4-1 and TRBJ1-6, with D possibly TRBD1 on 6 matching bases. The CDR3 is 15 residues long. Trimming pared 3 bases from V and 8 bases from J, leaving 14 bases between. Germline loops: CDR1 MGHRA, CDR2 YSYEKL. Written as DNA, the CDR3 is TGCGCCAGCAGCCAGGGGGCAGGGGAACATTCACCCCTCCACTTT. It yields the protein CASSQGAGEHSPLHF.

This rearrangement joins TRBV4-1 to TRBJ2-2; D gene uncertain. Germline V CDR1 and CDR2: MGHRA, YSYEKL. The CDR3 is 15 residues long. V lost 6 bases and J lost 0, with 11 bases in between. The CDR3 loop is CASRLWVSNTGELFF. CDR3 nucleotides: TGCGCCAGCAGACTCTGGGTGTCGAACACCGGGGAGCTGTTTTTT.

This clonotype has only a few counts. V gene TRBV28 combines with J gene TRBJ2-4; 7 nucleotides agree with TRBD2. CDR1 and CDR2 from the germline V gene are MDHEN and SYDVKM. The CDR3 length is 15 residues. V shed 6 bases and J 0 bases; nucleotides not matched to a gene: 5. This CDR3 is CASSGGSLAKNIQYF. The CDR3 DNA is TGTGCCAGCAGCGGGGGGTCCCTAGCCAAAAACATTCAGTACTTC.

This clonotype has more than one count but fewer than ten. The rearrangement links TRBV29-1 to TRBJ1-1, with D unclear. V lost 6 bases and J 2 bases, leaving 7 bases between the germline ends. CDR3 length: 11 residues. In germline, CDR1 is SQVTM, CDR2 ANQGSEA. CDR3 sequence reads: CSVISNTEAFF. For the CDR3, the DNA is TGCAGCGTCATTTCTAACACTGAAGCTTTCTTT. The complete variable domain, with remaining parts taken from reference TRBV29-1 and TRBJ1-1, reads SAVISQKPSRDICQRGTSLTIQCQVDSQVTMMFWYRQQPGQSLTLIATANQGSEATYESGFVIDKFPISRPNLTFSTLTVSNMSPEDSSIYLCSVISNTEAFFGQGTRLTVV.

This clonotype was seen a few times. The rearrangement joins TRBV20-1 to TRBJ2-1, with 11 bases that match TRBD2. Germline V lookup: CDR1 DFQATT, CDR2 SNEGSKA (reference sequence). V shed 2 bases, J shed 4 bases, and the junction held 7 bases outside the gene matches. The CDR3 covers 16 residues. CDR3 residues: CSARPRGTSGYNEQFF. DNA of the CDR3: TGCAGTGCTAGACCCAGGGGGACTAGCGGTTACAATGAGCAGTTCTTC.

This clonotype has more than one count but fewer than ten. This CDR3 reads CASSRTGTEYQPQHF. For the CDR3, the DNA is TGTGCCAGCAGTCGAACCGGGACAGAGTATCAGCCCCAGCATTTT. The chain recombines TRBV6-5 with TRBJ1-5, with 7 bases that match TRBD1. Germline V gene sequence: CDR1 MNHEY, CDR2 SVGAGI. Trimming cost V 5 bases and J 5 bases; bases outside gene matches: 9. The CDR3 is 15 residues long.

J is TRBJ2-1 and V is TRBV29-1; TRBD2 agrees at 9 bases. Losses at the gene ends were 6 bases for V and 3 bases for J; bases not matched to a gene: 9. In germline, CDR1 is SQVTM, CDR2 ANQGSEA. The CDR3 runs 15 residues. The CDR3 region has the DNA TGCAGCGTCCCTGTTTCTAGCGGGAACTACAATGAGCAGTTCTTC. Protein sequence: CSVPVSSGNYNEQFF.